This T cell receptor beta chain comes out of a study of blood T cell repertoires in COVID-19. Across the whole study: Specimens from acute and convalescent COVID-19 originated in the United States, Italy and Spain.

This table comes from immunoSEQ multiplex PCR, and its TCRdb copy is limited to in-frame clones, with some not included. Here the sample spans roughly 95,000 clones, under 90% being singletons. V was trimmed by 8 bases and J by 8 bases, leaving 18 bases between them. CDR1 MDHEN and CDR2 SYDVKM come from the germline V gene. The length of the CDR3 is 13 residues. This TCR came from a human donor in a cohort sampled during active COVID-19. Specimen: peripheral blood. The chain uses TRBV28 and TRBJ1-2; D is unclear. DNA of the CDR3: TGTGCCAGCGAGGAGGGAGGCAGTTGGGGCTACACCTTC. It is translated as CASEEGGSWGYTF.